One sample yielded the 32 T cell receptor beta chains listed below, sequenced in a study of T-cell reconstitution after alpha-beta-depleted transplantation in children. Unique molecular identifiers featured in how the TCRbeta library was prepared. TCRdb fed the PCR reads into MiXCR, producing one record per CDR3 protein. The sample consists of around 500,000 distinct CDR3 sequences, 20% to 25% of them appearing once. This sample comprised PBMCs, mostly from graft donor cells, obtained 360 days after TCRalphabeta/CD19-depleted stem cell transplant. All receptors come from a boy under three years old who had a stem cell transplant for acute myeloid leukemia, so the T cells may come from the graft donor.

J is TRBJ1-2 and V is TRBV20-1, with 8 bases matching TRBD1. Germline-derived CDR1 and CDR2 are DFQATT and SNEGSKA (reference sequence). With V trimmed by 5 bases and J by 3 bases, 5 bases remained unmatched. The CDR3 is 13 residues long. The CDR3 region has the DNA TGCAGTGCTGGACAGGGCGTAGACTATGGCTACACCTTC. It yields the protein CSAGQGVDYGYTF.

This clonotype occurred many times. This chain joins TRBV18 and TRBJ1-5, with a weak D call TRBD1 (6 bases). Germline V gene lookup returns CDR1 KGHSH and CDR2 LQKENI. Trimming removed 1 base from V and 4 bases from J, with 8 bases in between. The CDR3 loop spans 14 amino acids. DNA of the CDR3: TGTGCCAGCTCACCACAGGGGGGGAATCAGCCCCAGCATTTT. It translates to CASSPQGGNQPQHF.

The rearrangement joins TRBV7-9 to TRBJ2-1; 12 bases align to TRBD2. J was trimmed by 7 bases and V by 5 bases; bases with no gene match: 9. Germline-derived CDR1 and CDR2 are SEHNR and FQNEAQ (reference sequence). The CDR3 runs to 16 residues. The CDR3 DNA reads TGTGCCAGCAGCCCCGTGCTAGCGGGGGGGAAAAATGAGCAGTTCTTC. Translated: CASSPVLAGGKNEQFF.

This rearrangement joins TRBV7-2 to TRBJ2-4; D not certain. Looked up from germline, CDR1 is SGHTA and CDR2 is FQGNSA. Trimming removed 5 bases at V and 8 bases at J, with 13 bases between. This CDR3 is built from 13 residues. CDR3 coding DNA: TGTGCCAGCAGCCGGCCCCCACGGGACATTCAGTACTTC. Translated, it gives CASSRPPRDIQYF.

The genes are TRBV4-3 and TRBJ2-1; 10 nucleotides line up with TRBD2. Germline CDR1 reads LGHNA; CDR2 reads YSLEER. The CDR3 spans 18 residues. J gave up 3 bases and V 0 bases, and 8 bases lay outside the gene matches. CDR3 sequence reads: CASSQELAGNPFYNEQFF. The CDR3, as DNA: TGCGCCAGCAGCCAAGAACTAGCGGGAAACCCGTTCTACAATGAGCAGTTCTTC.

This clonotype was counted many times. The chain joins TRBV5-6 to TRBJ2-1; D unresolved. V lost 4 bases, J lost 5 bases, and 7 bases lay in between. Germline CDR1 SGHDT, CDR2 YYEEEE. The CDR3 has 12 residues. CDR3 DNA: TGTGCCAGCAGCGAAGAGGACAATGAGCAGTTCTTC. Protein: CASSEEDNEQFF.

This clonotype was counted only a few times. This sequence joins TRBV6-1 and TRBJ2-3, with 7 bases matching TRBD1. CDR3 length: 14 residues. Germline lookup yields CDR1 MNHNS and CDR2 SASEGT. The V segment lost 4 bases and the J segment 2 bases; nucleotides outside the gene matches: 3. CDR3 coding DNA: TGTGCCAGCAGTGGAGGGACAGTCACAGATACGCAGTATTTT. Translating it yields CASSGGTVTDTQYF.

This clonotype was observed a handful of times. The chain recombines TRBV15 with TRBJ2-5; D is ambiguous. The CDR3 sequence is 14 residues long. Germline loops: CDR1 LNHNV, CDR2 YYDKDF (reference sequence). Trimming stripped 1 base from V and 1 base from J, with 7 bases between. CDR3 sequence: CATSRARVQETQYF. The CDR3 region has the DNA TGTGCCACCAGCAGAGCGAGAGTCCAAGAGACCCAGTACTTC.

This clonotype was seen many times. The V and J genes are TRBV28 and TRBJ2-7, with D tentatively TRBD2 (6 bases). Germline-derived CDR1 and CDR2 are MDHEN and SYDVKM. Trimming stripped 5 bases from V and 4 bases from J, with 18 bases between. The CDR3 runs 15 residues. The CDR3 bases are TGTGCCAGCAGTCCTACCCAGGCTGCGGGGTACGAGCAGTACGTC. This encodes CASSPTQAAGYEQYV.

This clonotype turned up a few times. The chain uses TRBV7-2 and TRBJ1-5; D may be TRBD1 (6 bases). The CDR3 is 17 amino acids. Germline CDR1 reads SGHTA; CDR2 reads FQGNSA. The ends were cut back, 1 base at V and 4 bases at J, with 17 bases in the middle. CDR3 DNA sequence: TGTGCCAGCAGCTTAGTGCTCTTCACAGGGAGGAATCAGCCCCAGCATTTT. Translation gives CASSLVLFTGRNQPQHF.

The chain recombines TRBV12-3 or TRBV12-4 with TRBJ1-3; D perhaps matches TRBD1 (6 bases). Trimming pared 4 bases from V and 2 bases from J, leaving 18 bases between. The CDR3 runs 17 residues. The CDR3 DNA is TGTGCCAGCAGTTCCCCACTACAGGGAACCGCTGGAAACACCATATATTTT. Translation: CASSSPLQGTAGNTIYF.

This clonotype was seen a few times. V and J are TRBV28 and TRBJ2-1; tentative D call: TRBD2 (7 bases). Germline values: CDR1 MDHEN, CDR2 SYDVKM. The CDR3 is made up of 16 amino acids. Trimming shortened V by 5 bases and J by 0 bases, and 14 bases separated the two germline ends. The DNA of the CDR3 is TGTGCCAGCAGTACAGGGCGGGGGACCTCCTACAATGAGCAGTTCTTC. It specifies CASSTGRGTSYNEQFF.

This clonotype came up many times. The chain couples TRBV20-1 to TRBJ2-3; 7 nucleotides line up with TRBD1. CDR1 is DFQATT and CDR2 is SNEGSKA in the germline V gene (reference sequence). The length of the CDR3 is 14 residues. V shed 0 bases and J 2 bases; nucleotides not matched to a gene: 2. CDR3 DNA sequence: TGCAGTGCTAGAGATACAGGGGTCACAGATACGCAGTATTTT. Protein: CSARDTGVTDTQYF.

This chain uses TRBV7-2 with TRBJ2-3; D possibly corresponds to TRBD1 (7 bases). Deletions cut 5 bases from V and 4 bases from J, with 16 bases between. The CDR3 has 15 amino acids. Germline V lookup: CDR1 SGHTA, CDR2 FQGNSA. The DNA of the CDR3 is TGTGCCAGCAGCCTAAGACTAGGGGGCGCAGATACGCAGTATTTT. It codes for CASSLRLGGADTQYF.

J is TRBJ2-5 and V is TRBV20-1; a weak D match, TRBD1 (6 bases). V shed 3 bases and J shed 2 bases, with 10 bases lying between them. Germline CDR1 DFQATT, CDR2 SNEGSKA (reference sequence). The CDR3 is 13 amino acids. The CDR3 here is CSARQGFQETQYF. CDR3 nucleotides: TGCAGTGCTAGGCAGGGGTTTCAAGAGACCCAGTACTTC.

This clonotype was recorded many times. CDR3 nucleotides: TGTGCCAGCAGCGAAAGAGTGGTCAATGAGCAGTTCTTC. It yields the protein CASSERVVNEQFF. The V call is TRBV7-2, the J call TRBJ2-1; D is unclear. Germline CDR1 reads SGHTA; CDR2 reads FQGNSA. This CDR3 comprises 13 residues. V was cut by 5 bases and J by 6 bases, with 11 bases left in between. Using reference TRBV7-2 and TRBJ2-1 for the parts outside the CDR3, the full variable domain is GAGVSQSPSNKVTEKGKDVELRCDPISGHTALYWYRQSLGQGLEFLIYFQGNSAPDKSGLPSDRFSAERTGGSVSTLTIQRTQQEDSAVYLCASSERVVNEQFFGPGTRLTVL.

This clonotype occurred many times. The rearrangement uses TRBV20-1 and TRBJ1-1; D call uncertain. Germline CDR1 is DFQATT and CDR2 is SNEGSKA (reference sequence). The CDR3 totals 14 residues. Deletions cut 4 bases from V and 5 bases from J, with 17 bases between. The CDR3 loop is CSATRSRLRTEAFF. CDR3 bases: TGCAGTGCTACCCGGAGCAGGTTAAGGACTGAAGCTTTCTTT.

The chain has TRBV7-9 and TRBJ1-1; 9 bases are shared with TRBD1. CDR3 size: 16 residues. With 4 bases clipped from V and 4 bases from J, the junction kept 10 bases outside the gene matches. Germline V gene data show CDR1 as SEHNR and CDR2 as FQNEAQ (reference sequence). CDR3 region: CASSWQEGQGVTEAFF. The CDR3 coding sequence is TGTGCCAGCAGCTGGCAGGAGGGACAGGGTGTCACTGAAGCTTTCTTT.

This chain connects TRBV7-2 to TRBJ1-6; 9 bases match TRBD1. The V and J ends lost 9 bases and 9 bases, in that order; junction bases with no gene match: 9. The CDR3 runs to 14 residues. Germline V lookup: CDR1 SGHTA, CDR2 FQGNSA. This chain's CDR3 is CARFRDRERSPLHF. Written as DNA, the CDR3 is TGTGCCAGGTTCCGGGACAGGGAACGTTCACCCCTCCACTTT.

There are many counts of this clonotype. This chain links TRBV29-1 with TRBJ2-5; no firm D call. This CDR3 spans 13 amino acids. Per the germline V gene, CDR1 is SQVTM and CDR2 is ANQGSEA. Trimming removed 5 bases at V and 1 base at J, with 11 bases between. CDR3 nucleotide sequence: TGCAGCGTTAGAACGTCTAGCCAAGAGACCCAGTACTTC. This sequence encodes CSVRTSSQETQYF.

The count of this clonotype is one. A read error may account for a junction end that differs from germline. The CDR3 DNA sequence: TGCAGTGCTAGAGATCTGACTAGCCCCGGTTCCCCCTATGAGCTGTTCTTC. Encoded protein: CSARDLTSPGSPYELFF. The rearrangement joins TRBV20-1 to TRBJ2-1; 7 nucleotides agree with TRBD2. There are 17 residues in the CDR3. Germline V gene lookup returns CDR1 DFQATT and CDR2 SNEGSKA (reference sequence).

The chain employs TRBV6-1 and TRBJ2-7; D is uncertain. CDR1 and CDR2 from the germline V gene are MNHNS and SASEGT. V lost 6 bases, J lost 7 bases, and 22 bases lay in between. CDR3 length: 15 amino acids. In DNA, the CDR3 is TGTGCCAGCAGCGCTACGTGGGGATCCCTTTCGGAGCAGTACTTC. It translates to CASSATWGSLSEQYF.

This clonotype was detected many times. The rearrangement links TRBV6-5 to TRBJ2-1, with D possibly being TRBD1 (6 bases). The CDR3 consists of 16 residues. CDR1 MNHEY and CDR2 SVGAGI come from the germline V gene. V shed 5 bases and J shed 8 bases, with 22 bases lying between them. The CDR3 DNA reads TGTGCCAGCAGTCTTGCCGGCACAGGGTACTTCCATGAGCAGTTCTTC. It is translated as CASSLAGTGYFHEQFF.

V usage is TRBV27 and J usage is TRBJ1-2; 12 bases match TRBD1. Germline V gene sequence: CDR1 MNHEY, CDR2 SMNVEV (reference sequence). Trimming removed 5 bases from V and 8 bases from J; junction bases left unmatched: 15. The CDR3 sequence is 17 residues long. CDR3 bases: TGTGCCAGCAGTGTTCGCTCTCCGGGACAGGGGGCAGGAGGCTACACCTTC. Amino acids: CASSVRSPGQGAGGYTF.

This clonotype was seen a few times. The V gene is TRBV20-1, the J gene TRBJ2-5; D call uncertain. Per the germline V gene, CDR1 is DFQATT and CDR2 is SNEGSKA (reference sequence). The CDR3 loop spans 15 amino acids. V gave up 1 base and J gave up 5 bases, with 17 bases separating them. The CDR3 bases are TGCAGTGCTAGAGTCCCGACCACAACCCCCGAGACCCAGTACTTC. This sequence encodes CSARVPTTTPETQYF.

V gene TRBV28 combines with J gene TRBJ2-3; 8 bases agree with TRBD2. The CDR3 totals 14 residues. Germline V gives CDR1 MDHEN, CDR2 SYDVKM. V shed 8 bases, J shed 2 bases, and the junction held 6 bases outside the gene matches. Here the CDR3 DNA reads TGTGCCAGCCGGCGGGGGGCCTTCACAGATACGCAGTATTTT. Translated: CASRRGAFTDTQYF.

This clonotype came up many times. This sequence joins TRBV29-1 and TRBJ1-2; 7 bases agree with TRBD1. The germline gives CDR1 SQVTM, CDR2 ANQGSEA. The V gene end was trimmed by 1 base and the J gene end by 5 bases; junction bases not matched to a gene: 4. This CDR3 has 13 amino acids. This CDR3 is CSVEGQGGYGYTF. The CDR3, as DNA: TGCAGCGTTGAAGGACAGGGAGGGTATGGCTACACCTTC.

The chain links TRBV4-3 to TRBJ2-1; TRBD2 matches at 8 bases. The V and J ends lost 0 bases and 8 bases, in that order; junction bases with no gene match: 6. Germline CDR1 is LGHNA and CDR2 is YSLEER. The CDR3 runs to 15 residues. The CDR3 DNA is TGCGCCAGCAGCCAAGAATCCCGGGGGGGCTATGAGCAGTTCTTC. Translation: CASSQESRGGYEQFF.

The chain has TRBV5-1 and TRBJ2-5, with TRBD2 identical over 9 bases. CDR1 and CDR2 (germline): SGHRS, YFSETQ. The CDR3 spans 17 residues. Trimming cost V 0 bases and J 6 bases; bases outside gene matches: 12. CDR3 DNA: TGCGCCAGCAGCTTGGCCGTCGGTAGCGGGGGATCTAAGACCCAGTACTTC. It encodes CASSLAVGSGGSKTQYF.

This clonotype turned up a few times. The CDR3 nucleotides are TGTGCCAGCGGGCTGCCGAACACTGAAGCTTTCTTT. This sequence encodes CASGLPNTEAFF. This chain joins TRBV6-4 and TRBJ1-1; no definite D call. Germline loops: CDR1 MRHNA, CDR2 SNTAGT. This CDR3 has 12 residues. Trimming left V 8 bases short and J 1 base short, with 8 bases between.

This clonotype was counted at least ten times. The rearrangement links TRBV6-1 to TRBJ2-6; D is perhaps TRBD1 (5 bases). The V gene's germline CDR1 is MNHNS and CDR2 SASEGT. The CDR3 runs to 18 residues. Trimming stripped 4 bases from V and 4 bases from J, with 20 bases between. The CDR3 here is CASSAVQGLSRGANVLTF. DNA of the CDR3: TGTGCCAGCAGTGCTGTTCAGGGTTTATCGCGGGGGGCCAACGTCCTGACTTTC.

This chain connects TRBV29-1 to TRBJ1-1; unclear D gene. The CDR3 runs 14 residues. V was pared by 2 bases and J by 0 bases, with 10 bases between. CDR1 and CDR2 from the germline V gene are SQVTM and ANQGSEA. CDR3 region: CSVEKRAMNTEAFF. CDR3 nucleotide sequence: TGCAGCGTTGAAAAGCGGGCCATGAACACTGAAGCTTTCTTT.